This passage covers 21 T cell receptor beta chains from one sample sequenced in a study of blood T cell repertoires in COVID-19. The data were produced by immunoSEQ multiplex PCR, yet TCRdb's version contains in-frame clones alone and is incomplete. Among around 270,000 clones listed, around 92% were seen once. Sequencing was carried out using peripheral blood. These receptor sequences come from a person aged 18-30 years with COVID-19, enrolled during active disease.

This chain connects TRBV9 to TRBJ2-1; 9 bases agree with TRBD2. Losses at the gene ends were 0 bases for V and 7 bases for J; bases not matched to a gene: 8. The CDR3 totals 16 residues. Per the germline V gene, CDR1 is SGDLS and CDR2 is YYNGEE. The CDR3 nucleotides read TGTGCCAGCAGCGTAGGGGGTAGCGGGAGAGAAAATGAGCAGTTCTTC. Translation gives CASSVGGSGRENEQFF.

The rearrangement links TRBV30 to TRBJ1-1; D is perhaps TRBD1 (5 bases). V was cut by 5 bases and J by 1 base, with 11 bases left in between. The length of the CDR3 is 13 residues. In germline, CDR1 is GTSNPN, CDR2 SVGIG (reference sequence). The CDR3 loop is CAWAGHPNTEAFF. For the CDR3, the DNA is TGTGCCTGGGCTGGACACCCGAACACTGAAGCTTTCTTT.

The chain links TRBV16 to TRBJ1-2, with D tentatively TRBD1 (6 bases). The CDR3 is made up of 12 amino acids. The germline CDR1 and CDR2 sequences are KGHSY and FQNENV. V shed 0 bases and J shed 7 bases, with 6 bases lying between them. The CDR3 is CASSQSGAGYTF. The DNA for the CDR3 is TGTGCCAGCAGCCAATCGGGGGCTGGCTACACCTTC.

The chain couples TRBV4-3 to TRBJ1-1, with a weak D call TRBD1 (5 bases). The germline CDR1 and CDR2 sequences are LGHNA and YSLEER. V was pared by 0 bases and J by 3 bases, with 8 bases between. This CDR3 region has 14 residues. The CDR3 DNA follows: TGCGCCAGCAGCCAAGATGGGGGGGACACTGAAGCTTTCTTT. It specifies CASSQDGGDTEAFF.

The chain uses TRBV5-1 and TRBJ2-3; 7 bases are a match to TRBD1. The CDR3 length is 15 residues. In germline, CDR1 is SGHRS, CDR2 YFSETQ. Trimming removed 2 bases from V and 1 base from J; junction bases left unmatched: 4. The chain's CDR3 is CASSFKGAGTDTQYF. Written as DNA, the CDR3 is TGCGCCAGCAGCTTTAAGGGGGCCGGCACAGATACGCAGTATTTT.

The rearrangement uses TRBV11-2 and TRBJ2-5, with 11 bases identical to TRBD2. Germline trimming cut 4 bases from V and 4 bases from J; bases unmatched to any gene: 5. The CDR3 runs to 15 residues. Germline V gene sequence: CDR1 SGHAT, CDR2 FQNNGV. This CDR3 is CASSSLGLAGETQYF. The CDR3 coding sequence is TGTGCCAGCAGCTCACTAGGACTAGCGGGAGAGACCCAGTACTTC.

This clone showed up just once. This chain connects TRBV29-1 to TRBJ2-7; the match to TRBD2 covers 8 bases. There are 14 residues in the CDR3. Losses at the gene ends were 2 bases for V and 1 base for J; bases not matched to a gene: 4. The germline CDR1 and CDR2 sequences are SQVTM and ANQGSEA. CDR3 DNA: TGCAGCGTTGAAATACGGGAGGGGTCCTACGAGCAGTACTTC. This codes for CSVEIREGSYEQYF.

The V and J genes are TRBV11-2 and TRBJ1-2; 8 bases line up with TRBD1. The V gene end was trimmed by 6 bases and the J gene end by 1 base; junction bases not matched to a gene: 10. Per germline, CDR1 SGHAT and CDR2 FQNNGV. CDR3 size: 16 residues. CDR3 nucleotide sequence: TGTGCCAGCAGAGAGATCAGGGGGCGAGGTAACTATGGCTACACCTTC. Translated, it gives CASREIRGRGNYGYTF.

The chain has TRBV6-4 and TRBJ2-3, with D possibly TRBD2 on 6 matching bases. This CDR3 contains 12 residues. The V end lost 2 bases, the J end lost 8 bases, and 8 bases lay between the germline ends. Germline V CDR1 and CDR2: MRHNA, SNTAGT. For the CDR3, the DNA is TGTGCCAGCAGTGACAATAGCGGTACGCAGTATTTT. Translation gives CASSDNSGTQYF.

J is TRBJ1-5 and V is TRBV18; TRBD1 matches 7 bases. CDR1 is KGHSH, CDR2 LQKENI, per germline. Trimming took 5 bases from V and 3 from J; bases not matched to a gene: 7. This CDR3 region has 15 residues. Here the CDR3 DNA reads TGTGCCAGCTCAAATACGCAGGGGGACAATCAGCCCCAGCATTTT. Translated: CASSNTQGDNQPQHF. The complete variable domain, with remaining parts taken from reference TRBV18 and TRBJ1-5, reads NAGVMQNPRHLVRRRGQEARLRCSPMKGHSHVYWYRQLPEEGLKFMVYLQKENIIDESGMPKERFSAEFPKEGPSILRIQQVVRGDSAAYFCASSNTQGDNQPQHFGDGTRLSIL.

The chain joins TRBV10-2 to TRBJ1-6; D is unclear. Trimming pared 2 bases from V and 7 bases from J, leaving 6 bases between. The CDR3 totals 13 residues. Germline CDR1 WSHSY, CDR2 SAAADI. CDR3 amino acids: CASSEGRNSPLHF. CDR3 DNA: TGCGCCAGCAGTGAGGGCAGAAATTCACCCCTCCACTTT.

The CDR3: CASSAQERHTEAFF. The CDR3 nucleotides are TGTGCCAGCAGTGCACAGGAAAGACACACTGAAGCTTTCTTT. The chain is built from TRBV25-1 and TRBJ1-1; D is perhaps TRBD1 (5 bases). The V gene lost 4 bases and the J gene lost 3 bases, with 12 bases spanning the gap. The CDR3 consists of 14 residues. The V gene's germline CDR1 is MGHDK and CDR2 SYGVNS. Looking up the rest from reference TRBV25-1 and TRBJ1-1 gives the full variable domain: EADIYQTPRYLVIGTGKKITLECSQTMGHDKMYWYQQDPGMELHLIHYSYGVNSTEKGDLSSESTVSRIRTEHFPLTLESARPSHTSQYLCASSAQERHTEAFFGQGTRLTVV.

This clone was recorded a few times. The J gene is TRBJ2-7, the V gene TRBV28, with D possibly matching TRBD1 (5 bases). Per germline, CDR1 MDHEN and CDR2 SYDVKM. Trimming pared 4 bases from V and 2 bases from J, leaving 12 bases between. The CDR3 totals 14 residues. The CDR3 DNA reads as TGTGCCAGCAGTTCTTGGGGCCTTACCTACGAGCAGTACTTC. Translating gives CASSSWGLTYEQYF.

This chain connects TRBV2 to TRBJ2-1; perhaps TRBD2 as D (6 bases). Between the trimmed V and J ends, which lost 5 bases and 2 bases, there was a span of 16 bases. The germline V gene has CDR1 SNHLY and CDR2 FYNNEI. The CDR3 has 16 amino acids. CDR3 DNA: TGTGCCAGCAGTTTTAGAGCGGGTGTGACCTACAATGAGCAGTTCTTC. Translating gives CASSFRAGVTYNEQFF.

This chain uses TRBV7-2 with TRBJ1-2; 7 nucleotides agree with TRBD1. Germline CDR1 and CDR2: SGHTA and FQGNSA. The CDR3 is 13 amino acids. The junction had 1 base not matched to a gene; V was cut back by 2 bases and J by 4 bases. The CDR3 here is CASSLTGAYGYTF. The CDR3 nucleotides are TGTGCCAGCAGCTTAACAGGGGCCTATGGCTACACCTTC.

The chain combines TRBV6-2 or TRBV6-3 with TRBJ2-7; the match to TRBD1 covers 9 bases. Germline lookup yields CDR1 MNHEY and CDR2 SVGEGT. V lost 1 base and J lost 5; bases outside the gene matches: 9. The length of the CDR3 is 16 residues. The CDR3 loop is CASSYFFGTGRDEQYF. As DNA, the CDR3 is TGTGCCAGCAGTTACTTTTTTGGGACAGGGAGAGACGAGCAGTACTTC.

This chain uses TRBV10-3 with TRBJ1-2; 8 bases map to TRBD1. Looked up from germline, CDR1 is ENHRY and CDR2 is SYGVKD. CDR3 size: 15 residues. V gave up 4 bases and J gave up 0 bases; unmatched junction bases: 4. The CDR3 DNA sequence: TGTGCCATCAGTGCCTGGGGACAGGCTAACTATGGCTACACCTTC. Amino acids: CAISAWGQANYGYTF.

The chain has TRBV9 and TRBJ1-2; tentatively, D is TRBD1 (6 bases). Trimming took 0 bases from V and 0 from J, leaving 12 bases between them. Germline V CDR1 and CDR2: SGDLS, YYNGEE. This CDR3 spans 16 amino acids. CDR3 loop: CASSVDTGNANYGYTF. In DNA, the CDR3 is TGTGCCAGCAGCGTAGATACAGGGAACGCTAACTATGGCTACACCTTC.

The chain combines TRBV4-3 with TRBJ2-3; TRBD2 agrees at 9 bases. After removal of 1 base from V and 3 bases from J, the junction contained 11 bases not matched to a gene. Germline V gives CDR1 LGHNA, CDR2 YSLEER. This CDR3 has 18 residues. For the CDR3, the DNA is TGCGCCAGCAGCCAAGGGGGCGGGAGGGCTATAACAACAGATACGCAGTATTTT. It yields the protein CASSQGGGRAITTDTQYF.

The chain recombines TRBV5-6 with TRBJ1-6; TRBD1 might be the D (5 bases). Germline CDR1 is SGHDT and CDR2 is YYEEEE. V was clipped by 9 bases and J by 10 bases, with 17 bases between them. The CDR3 extends over 13 amino acids. Here the CDR3 DNA reads TGTGCCACCGGACGGGGGGAAAGCTCACCCCTCCACTTT. Translating it yields CATGRGESSPLHF.

This rearrangement joins TRBV28 to TRBJ2-7, with D perhaps matching TRBD1 (6 bases). V was cut by 6 bases and J by 2 bases, with 14 bases left in between. Germline V gene data show CDR1 as MDHEN and CDR2 as SYDVKM. There are 14 residues in the CDR3. DNA of the CDR3: TGTGCCAGCAGCCGAGCTCCAGGGGCCTACGAGCAGTACTTC. It specifies CASSRAPGAYEQYF.